One T cell receptor (beta chain) is described in this entry. A second PCR, run for roughly 6 to 11 cycles, used a sample-barcoded 5' primer plus a J-beta primer mix. Each CDR3 protein gets one entry after TCRdb re-called the 5' RACE reads with MiXCR. The top ten hold 7.7% of the sample, which has around 1,500,000 distinct CDR3 sequences, roughly 27% seen once. Trimming shortened V by 5 bases and J by 9 bases, and 19 bases separated the two germline ends. The germline V gene has CDR1 KGHSH and CDR2 LQKENI. There are 14 residues in the CDR3. This entry belongs to a study of blood T cells in healthy people across ages.

This sequence originates from a woman in her twenties or thirties in good health. This chain uses TRBV18 with TRBJ1-1; tentative D call: TRBD1 (6 bases). The sample comprised blood. As DNA, the CDR3 is TGTGCCAGCTCAACCGTACAGGGACGTAGAAAAGCTTTCTTT. Amino acid sequence: CASSTVQGRRKAFF. The full variable domain, rest sourced from reference TRBV18 and TRBJ1-1, is NAGVMQNPRHLVRRRGQEARLRCSPMKGHSHVYWYRQLPEEGLKFMVYLQKENIIDESGMPKERFSAEFPKEGPSILRIQQVVRGDSAAYFCASSTVQGRRKAFFGQGTRLTVV.